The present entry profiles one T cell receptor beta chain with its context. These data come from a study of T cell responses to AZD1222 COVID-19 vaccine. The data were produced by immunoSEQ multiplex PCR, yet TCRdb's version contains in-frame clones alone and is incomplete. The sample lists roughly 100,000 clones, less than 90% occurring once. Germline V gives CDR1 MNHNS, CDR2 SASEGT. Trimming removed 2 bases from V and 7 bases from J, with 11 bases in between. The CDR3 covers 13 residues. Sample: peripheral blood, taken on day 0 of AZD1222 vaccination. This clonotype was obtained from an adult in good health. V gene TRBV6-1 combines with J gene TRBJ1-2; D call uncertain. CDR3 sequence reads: CASSELGLGGYTF. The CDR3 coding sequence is TGTGCCAGCAGTGAACTGGGATTGGGTGGCTACACCTTC.